This record covers a single TCR beta chain. This clonotype showed up just a few times. The antigen it recognizes is unknown. Base qualities are missing; no much larger clone stands one base away. This entry belongs to a study of blood T cells in healthy people across ages (dated by TCRdb to 2015 to 2017). Background on the whole study: In model experiments, template switching captured about one uniquely barcoded TCR beta cDNA molecule for every two T cells. The study measured age-related changes in TCR beta repertoire diversity using deep sequencing normalized with unique cDNA molecular identifiers. The donors were divided into four age groups: young (average approximately 15 years), middle-aged (approximately 39), aged (around 59) and long-lived (about 80). To avoid experimental bias, donors of different ages were randomly spread across the sequencing lanes. Two additional independent replicas of 1 million unique cDNA reads from the same blood draw were analyzed for two donors (one aged 18 to 30 and one aged 80 or older).

Trimming costs V 10 bases and J 4 bases, and their ends lie 21 bases apart. The CDR3 runs 15 amino acids, cysteine and phenylalanine included. The only DNA kept is the CDR3, 45 bases in frame from the first base. CDR1 and CDR2, per the germline V gene, are WSHSY and SAAADI. The roughly 38 donors, aged about 6 to 100 years, were systemically healthy Caucasian individuals from Russia. Each donor gave approximately 9.4 milliliters of peripheral blood, drawn into EDTA-treated Vacutainer tubes. PBMCs were isolated by Ficoll-Paque density-gradient centrifugation, with at least 6 million obtained per sample. Total RNA, at least 5 micrograms per sample, was extracted from PBMCs with Trizol reagent. For every donor, flow cytometry on a PBMC aliquot measured the percentage of naive CD45RAhigh/CD27high T cells. Library preparation employed 5' RACE. Instrument used: Illumina HiSeq 2500. The second PCR ran for about 6 to 11 cycles and used a J-beta primer mix along with a sample-barcoded 5' primer. A unique molecular identifier was introduced onto each TCR beta cDNA molecule by a template-switch 5' adaptor carrying 12 random nucleotides. Each sample yielded at least 2.5 million CDR3-containing paired-end reads. First-strand cDNA synthesis was performed from all RNA using the Mint cDNA synthesis kit, with priming by a TRBC-specific oligonucleotide. After uracil-DNA glycosylase treatment, a first 18-cycle PCR used universal primers M1SS and BC2_uni_R on all cDNA. The study's processing was this. For normalization, 1 million high-quality reads, each with a distinct molecular identifier, were randomly selected from each sample. Reads sharing molecular identifiers were discarded rather than binned into consensus sequences. MiTCR, run with a Q25 quality threshold and the strictest error-elimination algorithm, handled CDR3 identification, clonotype clustering and error correction. Lower-bound total TCR beta diversity was estimated with a nonparametric unseen species model using Euler transformation. The public reads were quality trimmed at Q25 with fastp and then assembled into clones with MiXCR by TCRdb, keeping productive beta chains. Rows with a matching CDR3 protein are joined into one entry that keeps the most common DNA and genes. TCRdb, not the authors, supplied the V and J calls. The table for this sample lists over a million distinct CDR3 sequences; under 55% of them were counted only once. The ten top clones hold approximately 20% of the sample.

What the authors observed across the whole study: Conclusive comparison of naive and antigen-experienced compartments was prevented by the profiling of bulk unsorted PBMCs. Total diversity estimates from one million sequenced T cells were considered lower bounds and underestimates. Compared with the aged group, the long-lived group had more naive CD4+ T cells, fewer expanded clones and increased TCR diversity, suggesting age selection. Observed TCR beta diversity per million T cells fell roughly linearly with age, and a significant reduction was already apparent by age roughly 40. Observed TCR beta diversity correlated strongly with the percentage of naive T cells measured by flow cytometry. Because donor CMV infection status was unknown, age-related changes in expanded clonotypes were potentially confounded.

The specimen was blood. This chain is built from TRBV10-2 and TRBJ2-3, with the D call perhaps TRBD1 or TRBD2, as 5 bases match in each case. The TCR originated in a woman aged 55-70 years in good health. The CDR3 protein is CATEGIQHGADTQYF. In nucleotides, the sequence is TGCGCCACCGAGGGGATCCAGCACGGCGCAGATACGCAGTATTTT.